The 17 T cell receptor beta chains given below trace back to one sample, sequenced in a study of blood T cell repertoires in COVID-19. Data came from immunoSEQ multiplex PCR; TCRdb stores just in-frame clones and leaves some out. The sample consists of about 140,000 clones, approximately 84% of them appearing once. Sequenced sample: peripheral blood. The receptor source for this set is a human donor in a cohort sampled during active COVID-19.

V is TRBV9 and J is TRBJ2-3, with TRBD2 matching 8 bases. CDR3 length equals 17 residues. The V and J ends lost 0 bases and 1 base, in that order; junction bases with no gene match: 7. Germline loops: CDR1 SGDLS, CDR2 YYNGEE. In DNA form, the CDR3 reads TGTGCCAGCAGCGTAGCTGGGCTAGCGGGCCGCACAGATACGCAGTATTTT. Amino acid sequence: CASSVAGLAGRTDTQYF.

The rearrangement links TRBV6-5 to TRBJ2-3; D gene uncertain. This CDR3 contains 13 residues. Germline V gene lookup returns CDR1 MNHEY and CDR2 SVGAGI. Trimming shortened V by 4 bases and J by 3 bases, and 8 bases separated the two germline ends. In DNA form, the CDR3 reads TGTGCCAGCAGTTTTCAGCGTACAGATACGCAGTATTTT. Translation: CASSFQRTDTQYF.

This clone was seen once. The chain recombines TRBV5-5 with TRBJ1-6, with 9 bases lining up with TRBD1. This CDR3 is built from 16 residues. The V segment lost 4 bases and the J segment 9 bases; nucleotides outside the gene matches: 11. Germline V gives CDR1 SGHKS, CDR2 YYEKEE (reference sequence). The CDR3 loop reads CASSPIVGQGFSPLHF. CDR3 sequence (DNA): TGTGCCAGCAGCCCCATCGTGGGACAGGGTTTTTCACCCCTCCACTTT.

V usage is TRBV30 and J usage is TRBJ1-3; 8 bases map to TRBD1. V was clipped by 5 bases and J by 3 bases; unmatched bases: 0. The CDR3 consists of 12 residues. The V gene's germline CDR1 is GTSNPN and CDR2 SVGIG (reference sequence). CDR3 DNA: TGTGCCTGGGGGACAGGTGGAAACACCATATATTTT. As protein: CAWGTGGNTIYF. The full variable domain, completed using reference TRBV30 and TRBJ1-3, is SQTIHQWPATLVQPVGSPLSLECTVEGTSNPNLYWYRQAAGRGLQLLFYSVGIGQISSEVPQNLSASRPQDRQFILSSKKLLLSDSGFYLCAWGTGGNTIYFGEGSWLTVV.

This clone was counted between two and nine times. This chain uses TRBV7-2 with TRBJ2-3; 8 nucleotides agree with TRBD2. Germline CDR1 SGHTA, CDR2 FQGNSA. The V gene end was trimmed by 5 bases and the J gene end by 4 bases; junction bases not matched to a gene: 8. The CDR3 extends over 15 amino acids. The CDR3 loop is CASSLYGLAPDTQYF. DNA of the CDR3: TGTGCCAGCAGCCTATACGGACTAGCCCCAGATACGCAGTATTTT.

The chain is built from TRBV9 and TRBJ1-1; D uncertain. This CDR3 contains 14 residues. The V end was cut by 0 bases, the J end by 0 bases, with 6 bases between. The germline CDR1 and CDR2 sequences are SGDLS and YYNGEE. This chain's CDR3 is CASSVDTMNTEAFF. The CDR3 nucleotides read TGTGCCAGCAGCGTAGACACCATGAACACTGAAGCTTTCTTT.

The V and J genes are TRBV9 and TRBJ1-2, with D possibly TRBD1 on 6 matching bases. Between the trimmed V and J ends, which lost 3 bases and 4 bases, there was a span of 19 bases. The germline gives CDR1 SGDLS, CDR2 YYNGEE. The CDR3 totals 16 residues. The CDR3 spells CASSDRDTSERYGYTF. The CDR3 bases are TGTGCCAGCAGCGACCGGGACACCAGTGAGCGCTATGGCTACACCTTC. The variable domain in full, completed from reference TRBV9 and TRBJ1-2, reads DSGVTQTPKHLITATGQRVTLRCSPRSGDLSVYWYQQSLDQGLQFLIQYYNGEERAKGNILERFSAQQFPDLHSELNLSSLELGDSALYFCASSDRDTSERYGYTFGSGTRLTVV.

The rearrangement uses TRBV4-1 and TRBJ1-3; D gene uncertain. The CDR3 is 16 amino acids. V was shortened by 2 bases and J by 0 bases, with 11 bases between the two germline ends. Germline CDR1 reads MGHRA; CDR2 reads YSYEKL. In DNA, the CDR3 is TGCGCCAGCAGCCAATTCTTGGGCAGCTCTGGAAACACCATATATTTT. Encoded protein: CASSQFLGSSGNTIYF.

The chain carries TRBV18 and TRBJ1-2; TRBD1 is a possible D gene (5 bases). Germline V gene lookup returns CDR1 KGHSH and CDR2 LQKENI. Trimming removed 3 bases at V and 11 bases at J, with 19 bases between. This CDR3 has 14 amino acids. The CDR3, as DNA: TGTGCCAGCTCACCGGCCCCAGGGCAGGGTGGATACACCTTC. It codes for CASSPAPGQGGYTF.

A remark on this clone: Other DNA sequences in this specimen translate into the identical CDR3. The V gene is TRBV18, the J gene TRBJ2-2, with TRBD1 matching over 8 bases. The CDR3 is made up of 16 amino acids. The germline V gene has CDR1 KGHSH and CDR2 LQKENI. V was clipped by 3 bases and J by 3 bases; unmatched bases: 6. The CDR3 sequence: CASSPPGQADTGELFF. CDR3 nucleotides: TGTGCCAGCTCACCCCCGGGACAGGCCGACACCGGGGAGCTGTTTTTT.

This chain connects TRBV27 to TRBJ2-7, with a weak D call TRBD1 (6 bases). The CDR3 totals 12 residues. V gave up 2 bases and J gave up 7 bases, with 9 bases separating them. In germline, CDR1 is MNHEY, CDR2 SMNVEV (reference sequence). This chain's CDR3 is CASSLNRGEQYF. The CDR3, as DNA: TGTGCCAGCAGTTTAAATAGGGGGGAGCAGTACTTC.

The CDR3 DNA sequence: TGTGCCAGCAGCCCCCAAGGAGCTAACTATGGCTACACCTTC. Translated, it gives CASSPQGANYGYTF. The chain joins TRBV9 to TRBJ1-2; no clear D. Germline V gives CDR1 SGDLS, CDR2 YYNGEE. Trimming cost V 4 bases and J 0 bases, with 10 bases left between them. The CDR3 spans 14 residues. The full variable domain, rest sourced from reference TRBV9 and TRBJ1-2, is DSGVTQTPKHLITATGQRVTLRCSPRSGDLSVYWYQQSLDQGLQFLIQYYNGEERAKGNILERFSAQQFPDLHSELNLSSLELGDSALYFCASSPQGANYGYTFGSGTRLTVV.

The V and J genes are TRBV5-1 and TRBJ2-2, with 10 bases that match TRBD2. The V and J ends lost 4 bases and 2 bases, in that order; junction bases with no gene match: 8. The germline V gene encodes CDR1 SGHRS and CDR2 YFSETQ. This CDR3 region has 17 residues. CDR3 bases: TGCGCCAGCAGCCAGCAAGGACTAGCGGACAACACCGGGGAGCTGTTTTTT. This gives the protein CASSQQGLADNTGELFF.

The chain has TRBV3-1 (or the pseudogene TRBV3-2) and TRBJ2-1, with 13 bases lining up with TRBD2. The CDR3 covers 15 residues. V shed 4 bases, J shed 5 bases, and the junction held 2 bases outside the gene matches. Germline loops: CDR1 LGHDT, CDR2 YNNKEL (reference sequence). The CDR3 here is CASSRGLAGDNEQFF. Written as DNA, the CDR3 is TGTGCCAGCAGCCGAGGACTAGCGGGAGACAATGAGCAGTTCTTC.

V usage is TRBV12-2 and J usage is TRBJ2-3; the table's D call of TRBD1 was not tested on the DNA. TRBV12-2 is designated a pseudogene. This CDR3 is built from 16 residues. CDR3 nucleotides: TGTGCAAGTCGCTTGCCTCCTGACAGGGACACAGATACGCAGTATTTT. Protein product: CASRLPPDRDTDTQYF.

The chain recombines TRBV5-4 with TRBJ2-3; 14 nucleotides agree with TRBD2. Germline values: CDR1 SGHNT, CDR2 YYREEE (reference sequence). This CDR3 comprises 19 residues. With V trimmed by 3 bases and J by 0 bases, 9 bases remained unmatched. This chain's CDR3 is CASSSPGLAGVSSTDTQYF. CDR3 nucleotide sequence: TGTGCCAGCAGCTCCCCGGGACTAGCGGGGGTCTCTAGCACAGATACGCAGTATTTT. Supplemented by reference TRBV5-4 and TRBJ2-3, the full variable domain reads ETGVTQSPTHLIKTRGQQVTLRCSSQSGHNTVSWYQQALGQGPQFIFQYYREEENGRGNFPPRFSGLQFPNYSSELNVNALELDDSALYLCASSSPGLAGVSSTDTQYFGPGTRLTVL.

The CDR3 DNA follows: TGTGCCAGCAGCTTAGTAGGCGTCGATCTGGGCCGGAATGAAAAACTGTTTTTT. Protein sequence: CASSLVGVDLGRNEKLFF. V gene TRBV7-8 combines with J gene TRBJ1-4; D is undetermined. The V and J ends lost 1 base and 5 bases respectively, with 20 bases between them. Germline CDR1 reads SGHVS; CDR2 reads FQNEAQ. There are 18 residues in the CDR3. Together with reference TRBV7-8 and TRBJ1-4, the CDR3 gives the full variable domain: GAGVSQSPRYKVAKRGQDVALRCDPISGHVSLFWYQQALGQGPEFLTYFQNEAQLDKSGLPSDRFFAERPEGSVSTLKIQRTQQEDSAVYLCASSLVGVDLGRNEKLFFGSGTQLSVL.